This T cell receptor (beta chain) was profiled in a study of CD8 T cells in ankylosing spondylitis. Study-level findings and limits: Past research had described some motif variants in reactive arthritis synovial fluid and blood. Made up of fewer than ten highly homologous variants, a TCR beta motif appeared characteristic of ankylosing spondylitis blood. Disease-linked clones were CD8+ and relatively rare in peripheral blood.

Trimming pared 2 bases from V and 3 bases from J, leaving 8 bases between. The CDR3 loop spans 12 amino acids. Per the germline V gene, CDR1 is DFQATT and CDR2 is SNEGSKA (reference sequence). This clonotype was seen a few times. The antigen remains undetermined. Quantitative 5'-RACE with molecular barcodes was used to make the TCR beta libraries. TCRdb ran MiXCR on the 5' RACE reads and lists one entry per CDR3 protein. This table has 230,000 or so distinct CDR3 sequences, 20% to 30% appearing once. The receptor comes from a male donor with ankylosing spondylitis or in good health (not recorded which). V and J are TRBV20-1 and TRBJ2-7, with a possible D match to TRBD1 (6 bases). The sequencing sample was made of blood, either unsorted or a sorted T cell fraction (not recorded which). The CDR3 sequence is CSARTDSYEQYF. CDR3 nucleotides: TGCAGTGCTAGAACGGACAGCTACGAGCAGTACTTC.